One sample yielded the 18 T cell receptor beta chains listed below, sequenced in a study of blood T cell repertoires in COVID-19. Libraries were prepared by immunoSEQ multiplex PCR; TCRdb keeps only in-frame clonotypes and omits some of them. Here the sample spans about 340,000 clones, around 82% being singletons. The sample consisted of peripheral blood. These TCRs come from a man aged 25 to 40 with active or convalescent COVID-19.

The chain has TRBV18 and TRBJ1-2; 8 bases match TRBD1. The CDR3 contains 13 residues. From germline, CDR1 is KGHSH and CDR2 LQKENI. After removal of 3 bases from V and 3 bases from J, the junction contained 0 bases not matched to a gene. The DNA for the CDR3 is TGTGCCAGCTCACCGACAGGGGACTATGGCTACACCTTC. It translates to CASSPTGDYGYTF.

This clone was detected only a few times. The chain has TRBV6-6 and TRBJ1-2, with no clear D. With 5 bases removed from V and 6 bases from J, the gap between germline ends came to 13 bases. CDR3 size: 13 residues. In germline, CDR1 is MNHNY, CDR2 SVGAGI (reference sequence). CDR3 coding DNA: TGTGCCAGCAGTACCCCCATCGGGGATGGCTACACCTTC. It yields the protein CASSTPIGDGYTF.

The rearrangement joins TRBV5-4 to TRBJ2-7; 7 positions match TRBD1. Germline V gene lookup returns CDR1 SGHNT and CDR2 YYREEE (reference sequence). Trimming removed 1 base from V and 2 bases from J; junction bases left unmatched: 6. The length of the CDR3 is 15 residues. The CDR3 is CASSLPGQKAYEQYF. The CDR3, as DNA: TGTGCCAGCAGCTTGCCGGGACAGAAGGCCTACGAGCAGTACTTC.

This clone showed up just a few times. V is TRBV15 and J is TRBJ1-3, with 7 bases that match TRBD1. Germline CDR1 is LNHNV and CDR2 is YYDKDF (reference sequence). The CDR3 runs 16 residues. Trimming at V came to 0 bases and at J to 1 base, leaving 3 bases not matched to a gene. CDR3 sequence (DNA): TGTGCCACCAGCAGAGACAGGGGGAGGTCTGGAAACACCATATATTTT. Amino acids: CATSRDRGRSGNTIYF.

The table lists this clone with a count of one. The chain is built from TRBV7-9 and TRBJ2-3; 7 bases fit TRBD1. With V trimmed by 4 bases and J by 0 bases, 13 bases remained unmatched. The CDR3 is 18 amino acids. The germline CDR1 and CDR2 sequences are SEHNR and FQNEAQ (reference sequence). CDR3 sequence (DNA): TGTGCCAGCAGCTCACCCTCATCAGGGACAGCTAGCACAGATACGCAGTATTTT. Translated: CASSSPSSGTASTDTQYF.

This clone has only a few counts. The chain uses TRBV11-2 and TRBJ2-2; unclear D gene. Germline V gives CDR1 SGHAT, CDR2 FQNNGV. V lost 5 bases and J 4 bases, leaving 8 bases between the germline ends. The CDR3 length is 13 residues. This CDR3 reads CASSPRGTGELFF. As DNA, the CDR3 is TGTGCCAGCAGCCCTCGCGGCACCGGGGAGCTGTTTTTT.

V is TRBV9 and J is TRBJ1-4, with 8 bases aligning to TRBD1. The CDR3 loop spans 16 amino acids. With V trimmed by 0 bases and J by 7 bases, 8 bases remained unmatched. Germline CDR1 and CDR2: SGDLS and YYNGEE. The CDR3 reads CASSVATGQGGEKLFF. The CDR3 nucleotides read TGTGCCAGCAGCGTAGCTACAGGACAGGGAGGTGAAAAACTGTTTTTT.

The V gene is TRBV4-2, the J gene TRBJ2-3, with TRBD2 matching over 8 bases. CDR1 and CDR2 (germline): LGHNA, YNFKEQ. V shed 1 base and J 2 bases; nucleotides not matched to a gene: 5. The length of the CDR3 is 16 residues. Here the CDR3 reads CASSQAPGGTTDTQYF. The CDR3 DNA reads as TGTGCCAGCAGCCAAGCCCCGGGGGGGACCACAGATACGCAGTATTTT.

This chain uses TRBV3-1 (or the pseudogene TRBV3-2) with TRBJ1-1; perhaps TRBD1 as D (6 bases). Trimming took 5 bases from V and 6 from J, leaving 13 bases between them. CDR3 size: 13 residues. CDR1 LGHDT and CDR2 YNNKEL come from the germline V gene (reference sequence). DNA of the CDR3: TGTGCCAGCAGCGCACAGGGAGTTGCTGAAGCTTTCTTT. Translated: CASSAQGVAEAFF.

This clone has a single count. The chain couples TRBV19 to TRBJ2-5, with TRBD2 as a possible D gene (6 bases). The V gene lost 0 bases and the J gene lost 2 bases, with 10 bases spanning the gap. This CDR3 comprises 15 residues. The germline V gene has CDR1 LNHDA and CDR2 SQIVND (reference sequence). The CDR3 protein is CASSIEATRQETQYF. The CDR3 DNA reads TGTGCCAGTAGTATAGAGGCGACTAGGCAAGAGACCCAGTACTTC.

The V gene is TRBV2, the J gene TRBJ2-7, with D tentatively TRBD2 (5 bases). With 4 bases removed from V and 6 bases from J, the gap between germline ends came to 22 bases. Germline CDR1 reads SNHLY; CDR2 reads FYNNEI. The CDR3 contains 16 residues. DNA of the CDR3: TGTGCCAGCAGTGGGGGTGGGAGACTACCCTACCTCGAGCAGTACTTC. It translates to CASSGGGRLPYLEQYF.

This clone was found once. The V gene is TRBV7-6, the J gene TRBJ2-5; 7 bases are a match to TRBD1. Germline V gene sequence: CDR1 SGHVS, CDR2 FNYEAQ. Germline trimming cut 6 bases from V and 4 bases from J; bases unmatched to any gene: 8. CDR3 length: 14 amino acids. This CDR3 is CASRPDRARETQYF. The DNA for the CDR3 is TGTGCCAGCAGACCTGACAGGGCGCGAGAGACCCAGTACTTC.

Comment on this clone: The same CDR3 can be traced to other DNA sequences in this sample. The chain couples TRBV30 to TRBJ1-1, with TRBD1 matching over 7 bases. The CDR3 contains 13 residues. Germline CDR1 and CDR2: GTSNPN and SVGIG (reference sequence). V lost 4 bases to trimming and J lost 0 bases; unmatched junction nucleotides: 2. CDR3 loop: CAWTTGLNTEAFF. The CDR3 bases are TGTGCCTGGACGACAGGGTTGAACACTGAAGCTTTCTTT.

The V gene is TRBV12-3 or TRBV12-4, the J gene TRBJ1-1; D is undetermined. This CDR3 has 13 residues. Trimming shortened V by 6 bases and J by 5 bases, and 13 bases separated the two germline ends. CDR3 protein: CASSLLAGTEAFF. In nucleotides, the CDR3 is TGTGCCAGCAGCCTGCTTGCGGGTACTGAAGCTTTCTTT.

V is TRBV28 and J is TRBJ2-3; 8 positions match TRBD1. The CDR3 totals 14 residues. The germline gives CDR1 MDHEN, CDR2 SYDVKM. After removal of 5 bases from V and 5 bases from J, the junction contained 6 bases not matched to a gene. The CDR3 here is CASSMTGAGDTQYF. CDR3 DNA: TGTGCCAGCAGTATGACAGGGGCGGGAGATACGCAGTATTTT. The entire variable domain, with the rest obtained from reference TRBV28 and TRBJ2-3, is as follows: DVKVTQSSRYLVKRTGEKVFLECVQDMDHENMFWYRQDPGLGLRLIYFSYDVKMKEKGDIPEGYSVSREKKERFSLILESASTNQTSMYLCASSMTGAGDTQYFGPGTRLTVL.

The genes are TRBV15 and TRBJ2-7; 7 nucleotides align to TRBD1. The germline gives CDR1 LNHNV, CDR2 YYDKDF (reference sequence). This CDR3 has 16 residues. V trimming: 2 bases; J trimming: 3 bases; junction bases outside the gene matches: 10. The CDR3 DNA sequence: TGTGCCACCAGCAGATTCATAAACAGGGGAAACTACGAGCAGTACTTC. As protein: CATSRFINRGNYEQYF. Filled out from reference TRBV15 and TRBJ2-7, the complete variable domain reads DAMVIQNPRYQVTQFGKPVTLSCSQTLNHNVMYWYQQKSSQAPKLLFHYYDKDFNNEADTPDNFQSRRPNTSFCFLDIRSPGLGDTAMYLCATSRFINRGNYEQYFGPGTRLTVT.

The chain has TRBV14 and TRBJ1-6; D unresolved. Trimming stripped 3 bases from V and 8 bases from J, with 5 bases between. Germline V gene data show CDR1 as SGHDN and CDR2 as FVKESK. The CDR3 spans 12 residues. The CDR3 reads CASSQSHSPLHF. The CDR3 DNA reads TGTGCCAGCAGCCAGAGTCATTCACCCCTCCACTTT.

The V and J genes are TRBV18 and TRBJ2-3, with 9 bases fitting TRBD1. V was clipped by 3 bases and J by 6 bases; unmatched bases: 7. CDR3 length equals 15 residues. CDR1 KGHSH and CDR2 LQKENI come from the germline V gene. The CDR3 is CASSPVQGASDTQYF. In DNA form, the CDR3 reads TGTGCCAGCTCACCCGTACAGGGGGCATCGGATACGCAGTATTTT.